Listed below are T cell receptor beta chains from one sample, sequenced in a study of shared clonotypes between healthy human individuals. The data were produced by immunoSEQ multiplex PCR, yet TCRdb's version contains in-frame clones alone and is incomplete. Of approximately 350,000 clones listed, about 96% were seen once; the top ten hold 0.32%. What was sequenced was memory CD8+ T cells sorted from blood. The receptors were sampled from a man under 40 in good health. CDR3s include the opening cysteine and the closing phenylalanine or tryptophan. The D gene is left open where the match is weak. A clone size is listed for some rows: how often the clone was seen (once, few, many), or a class if it is expanded.

TRBD1,NA,TRBJ1-1,TRBV7-9,TGTGCCAGCAGCTGGACAGGGGAGGTCGCTTTCTTT,CASSWTGEVAFF
NA,once,TRBJ2-3,TRBV18,TGTGCCAGCTCCCTTGGGCAGGCCACAGATACGCAGTATTTT,CASSLGQATDTQYF
TRBD2,NA,TRBJ2-2,TRBV10-3,TGTGCCATCAGTGAGTCGACTAGCGGGACCGGGGAGCTGTTTTTT,CAISESTSGTGELFF
NA,once,TRBJ2-2,TRBV13,TGTGCCAGCAGCTTCCCGGACTCTTGGGGGACCGGGGAGCTGTTTTTT,CASSFPDSWGTGELFF
TRBD1,NA,TRBJ1-4,TRBV5-1,TGCGCCAGCAGCTTGGATTTGGGACAGGGGAGGGAAAAACTGTTTTTT,CASSLDLGQGREKLFF
TRBD1,NA,TRBJ1-5,TRBV2,TGTGCCAGCAGTAACAGGGGGGCAGATCAGCCCCAGCATTTT,CASSNRGADQPQHF
TRBD1,NA,TRBJ2-5,TRBV19,TGTGCCAGTAGTATAGATGCAGGGGGAGAGACCCAGTACTTC,CASSIDAGGETQYF
NA,NA,TRBJ2-5,TRBV29-1,TGCAGCGTTGAAAGAGGAGAGACCCAGTACTTC,CSVERGETQYF
NA,NA,TRBJ2-5,TRBV29-1,TGCAGCGTTGACGGAAGGTTAGCCGAGACCCAGTACTTC,CSVDGRLAETQYF
NA,NA,TRBJ2-1,TRBV4-1,TGCGCCAGCAGCCAGGGAATCTGGGACATGAACCCCAATGAGCAGTTCTTC,CASSQGIWDMNPNEQFF
NA,NA,TRBJ1-4,TRBV7-9,TGTGCCAGCAGCCGGGACAAAAGGCTGGGAAATGAAAAACTGTTTTTT,CASSRDKRLGNEKLFF
NA,NA,TRBJ2-3,TRBV19,TGTGCCAGTAGTAGCGGGAGCACAGATACGCAGTATTTT,CASSSGSTDTQYF
NA,once,TRBJ2-6,TRBV27,TGTGCCAGCAGTTCCCTCAGACAGATATATTCTGGGGCCAACGTCCTGACTTTC,CASSSLRQIYSGANVLTF
NA,NA,TRBJ2-3,TRBV27,TGTGCCAGCAGTTCCCGAGTCGGCGGTAACACAGATACGCAGTATTTT,CASSSRVGGNTDTQYF
NA,NA,TRBJ2-1,TRBV11-2,TGTGCCAGCAGCTTAGAAGTGACTAGTGGCAATGAGCAGTTCTTC,CASSLEVTSGNEQFF
NA,NA,TRBJ2-7,TRBV28,TGTGCCAGCAGTTCCGTTTTGGGGGAGTACGAGCAGTACTTC,CASSSVLGEYEQYF
TRBD1,NA,TRBJ2-2,TRBV29-1,TGCAGCGTCGAGTCTCCCGGGACAGGGAACACCGGGGAGCTGTTTTTT,CSVESPGTGNTGELFF
NA,NA,TRBJ2-2,TRBV29-1,TGCAGTGTAGGAGAACAGGGAAACACCGGGGAGCTGTTTTTT,CSVGEQGNTGELFF
NA,NA,TRBJ2-7,TRBV28,TGTGCCAGCAGTTTAGGAAGGGACGCTTCCTACGAGCAGTACTTC,CASSLGRDASYEQYF
NA,once,TRBJ2-3,TRBV5-6,TGTGCCAGCAGCTTGCCCCAATGGACAGGGAGGGCAGATACGCAGTATTTT,CASSLPQWTGRADTQYF
TRBD2,NA,TRBJ2-1,TRBV9,TGTGCCAGCAGCCTCAAACTAGCGGGGGACAATGAGCAGTTCTTC,CASSLKLAGDNEQFF
NA,NA,TRBJ1-5,TRBV6-1,TGTGCCAGCAGTTTTGTAGGGGGGCCCCAGCATTTT,CASSFVGGPQHF
NA,NA,TRBJ2-1,TRBV5-4,TGTGCCAGCAGCTCGGCCGTTCAGCGGAGCTTCAATGAGCAGTTCTTC,CASSSAVQRSFNEQFF
TRBD2,NA,TRBJ2-3,TRBV27,TGTGCCAGCAGTTCCCCCGGGGCGGGAGGAATGCCCCTTTCTAGCACAGATACGCAGTATTTT,CASSSPGAGGMPLSSTDTQYF
NA,once,TRBJ1-1,TRBV7-9,TGTGCCAGCAGCACCCTACAGGGTCACACTGAAGCTTTCTTT,CASSTLQGHTEAFF
NA,NA,TRBJ2-4,TRBV9,TGTGCCAGCAGCGTCAGGGGTGGGAACATTCAGTACTTC,CASSVRGGNIQYF
TRBD1,NA,TRBJ1-5,TRBV30,TGTGCCTGGGACAGGGGGAACAATCAGCCCCAGCATTTT,CAWDRGNNQPQHF
NA,NA,TRBJ2-3,TRBV5-6,TGTGCCAGCAGCTTGAGTGGCACAGATACGCAGTATTTT,CASSLSGTDTQYF
NA,NA,TRBJ1-1,TRBV30,TGTGCCTGGAGTGTTAGCCAGGGACGGGCTTTCTTT,CAWSVSQGRAFF
TRBD1,NA,TRBJ2-2,TRBV2,TGTGCCAGCCGCTGGCCCCATAAAACAGGGGGGAACACCGGGGAGCTGTTTTTT,CASRWPHKTGGNTGELFF
NA,NA,TRBJ1-2,TRBV9,TGTGCCAGCAGCGTAGTTGGGTATGGCTACACCTTC,CASSVVGYGYTF
NA,NA,TRBJ2-7,TRBV10-3,TGTGCCACATGGGACACATACGAGCAGTACTTC,CATWDTYEQYF
TRBD2,NA,TRBJ2-1,TRBV27,TGTGCCAGCAGTTTAGCGGGAGCCAATGAGCAGTTCTTC,CASSLAGANEQFF
NA,NA,TRBJ1-3,TRBV28,TGTGCCAGCAGTTTTATGGAGTTGGGCTCTGGAAACACCATATATTTT,CASSFMELGSGNTIYF
NA,NA,TRBJ1-1,TRBV2,TGTGCCAGCAGTGGCGGCCAAGTCGGTCGCGAAGCTTTCTTT,CASSGGQVGREAFF
NA,NA,TRBJ1-1,TRBV7-9,TGTGCCAGCAGCTTGGCAGGGCCGAACACTGAAGCTTTCTTT,CASSLAGPNTEAFF
NA,NA,TRBJ1-3,TRBV19,TGTGCCAGTAGTGGAATAAGCTCTGGAAACACCATATATTTT,CASSGISSGNTIYF
NA,NA,TRBJ2-1,TRBV6-5,TGTGCCAGCAGTTACGTTGCAGGACCCAGCAATGAGCAGTTCTTC,CASSYVAGPSNEQFF
TRBD2,NA,TRBJ2-5,TRBV6-1,TGTGCCAGCAGTGAAGCGCTTCGGACTAGCGGAGAGACCCAGTACTTC,CASSEALRTSGETQYF
TRBD1,NA,TRBJ1-1,TRBV7-9,TGTGCCAGCAGCCAGAGGGACAGGTTGTACACTGAAGCTTTCTTT,CASSQRDRLYTEAFF
TRBD2,NA,TRBJ2-1,TRBV18,TGTGCCAGCTCACCGGGACTAGTAAATGAGCAGTTCTTC,CASSPGLVNEQFF
NA,NA,TRBJ1-1,TRBV28,TGTGCCAGCAGTTTATCAGGGACGGCTTTCTTT,CASSLSGTAFF
NA,once,TRBJ2-3,TRBV20-1,TGCAGTGCTAGAGACAGGGCCGCGCAGTATTTT,CSARDRAAQYF
NA,NA,TRBJ2-1,TRBV19,TGTGCCAGTAGTATGCCAGGAGCCTACAATGAGCAGTTCTTC,CASSMPGAYNEQFF
TRBD2,NA,TRBJ2-7,TRBV7-9,TGTGCCAGCAGCCCAACCCAGCGGGAGGGGACCTACGAGCAGTACTTC,CASSPTQREGTYEQYF
NA,NA,TRBJ1-1,TRBV2,TGTGCCAGCAGTCTACAGGTGGGGGCTTTCTTT,CASSLQVGAFF
TRBD2,NA,TRBJ2-7,TRBV18,TGTGCCAGCTCACTGGGACTAGCGGGAGATAGGGATGACGAGCAGTACTTC,CASSLGLAGDRDDEQYF
NA,NA,TRBJ2-7,TRBV10-1,TGCGCCAGCAGACAGGACTACGAGCAGTACTTC,CASRQDYEQYF
TRBD1,NA,TRBJ1-1,TRBV18,TGTGCCAGCTCAGTGGACAGGCGGGACACTGAAGCTTTCTTT,CASSVDRRDTEAFF
TRBD1,NA,TRBJ2-7,TRBV7-9,TGTGCCAGCAGCACTGGGACAGGCTACGAGCGGTACTTC,CASSTGTGYERYF
TRBD1,NA,TRBJ1-1,TRBV11-2,TGTGCCAGCAGCCCGGGACAGGGTCCGAACACTGAAGCTTTCTTT,CASSPGQGPNTEAFF
NA,once,TRBJ2-3,TRBV19,TGTGCCAGTGCCCTGGGGCGGGGAGATACGCAGTATTTT,CASALGRGDTQYF
TRBD1,NA,TRBJ2-5,TRBV5-6,TGTGCCAGCAGCCCCAGGGGGCCACTCCAGTACCAAGAGACCCAGTACTTC,CASSPRGPLQYQETQYF
TRBD2,NA,TRBJ2-7,TRBV18,TGTGCCAGCTCCCTTATAGGGACTAGCGGTACCTACGAGCAGTACTTC,CASSLIGTSGTYEQYF
NA,NA,TRBJ1-2,TRBV28,TGTGCCAGCAGTCCATATGCCGGAGCTAACTATGGCTACACCTTC,CASSPYAGANYGYTF
TRBD1,NA,TRBJ2-4,TRBV19,TGTGCCAGTAGCAGGGGGAGACTAGCCAAAAACATTCAGTACTTC,CASSRGRLAKNIQYF
TRBD2,NA,TRBJ2-4,TRBV30,TGTGCCTGGGGGTCCCGACTAGCGGGAGGGCCGGCCAAAAACATTCAGTACTTC,CAWGSRLAGGPAKNIQYF